These T cell receptor beta chains were read from a single sample in a study of T cells in Graves' hyperthyroidism and ophthalmopathy. TCRdb ran MiXCR on the multiplex PCR reads and lists one entry per CDR3 protein. The sample records hundreds of thousands of distinct CDR3 sequences, 18% being singletons. Input material: blood. Receptors were obtained from a woman in her 50s with Graves' hyperthyroidism that later progressed to Graves' ophthalmopathy. The conserved cysteine and the conserved F or W are not part of the CDR3 here. The order of the fields is J gene, V gene, CDR3 protein.

J: TRBJ2-7; V: TRBV20-1; CDR3: SASLHRQGVVHEQY
J: TRBJ2-1; V: TRBV5-1; CDR3: ASSSGLGGYNEQF
J: TRBJ1-2; V: TRBV5-1; CDR3: ASSFGQGANYGYT
J: TRBJ2-1; V: TRBV9; CDR3: ASSVDPIYEQF
J: TRBJ1-5; V: TRBV19; CDR3: ASSNSLTGQGRQPQH
J: TRBJ1-2; V: TRBV11-1; CDR3: ASSLSTGASYGYT
J: TRBJ1-1; V: TRBV11-2; CDR3: ASSLGAETNTEAF
J: TRBJ1-2; V: TRBV3-1; CDR3: ASSQGGVGYT
J: TRBJ1-1; V: TRBV7-9; CDR3: ASSLPGFMNTEAF
J: TRBJ2-3; V: TRBV7-3; CDR3: ASSSGDDRRTDTQY
J: TRBJ1-2; V: TRBV20-1; CDR3: SARAGTGMTYGYT
J: TRBJ1-4; V: TRBV11-2; CDR3: ASSLVGQGDEKLF
J: TRBJ2-1; V: TRBV7-3; CDR3: ASSLAGPSGEQF
J: TRBJ1-6; V: TRBV11-2; CDR3: ASSSDGLLH
J: TRBJ2-1; V: TRBV20-1; CDR3: SAHRDGFNEQF
J: TRBJ2-7; V: TRBV6-1; CDR3: ASTTGIYEQY
J: TRBJ2-1; V: TRBV25-1; CDR3: ASSVVRAGNEQF
J: TRBJ1-2; V: TRBV2; CDR3: ASRREEYRYT
J: TRBJ1-6; V: TRBV2; CDR3: ASSEASSYNSPLH
J: TRBJ2-2; V: TRBV20-1; CDR3: SAPLNTGELF